These 12 T cell receptor beta chains originate from one sample sequenced in a study of T cell repertoires in cytomegalovirus infection. TCRdb recomputed calls from the reads with MiXCR, one row per CDR3 protein. The table shows 750,000 to 900,000 distinct CDR3 sequences, with under 35% occurring only once. Their antigens remain unidentified. This material consisted of cultured CD8+ T cells from PBMCs, taken from culture after CMV antigen stimulation. These receptors were obtained from a human donor in good health (CMV status not recorded). Some clones in this sample may be carry-over from other donors' samples.

The CDR3 region has the DNA TGCGCCAGCAGACGGGGTCTAAACACCGGGGAGCTGTTTTTT. It translates to CASRRGLNTGELFF. This chain joins TRBV5-1 and TRBJ2-2; TRBD2 might be the D (5 bases). V lost 5 bases, J lost 2 bases, and 10 bases lay in between. The germline CDR1 and CDR2 sequences are SGHRS and YFSETQ. CDR3 size: 14 residues.

There are many counts of this clonotype. The chain employs TRBV7-2 and TRBJ1-5; D is unclear. From germline, CDR1 is SGHTA and CDR2 FQGNSA. The CDR3 is made up of 14 amino acids. The V end was cut by 6 bases, the J end by 3 bases, with 12 bases between. Written as DNA, the CDR3 is TGTGCCAGCAGTCCCTACGTTGACAATCAGCCCCAGCATTTT. Protein sequence: CASSPYVDNQPQHF.

The chain couples TRBV6-2 or TRBV6-3 to TRBJ2-3, with D unclear. V gave up 6 bases and J gave up 2 bases, with 9 bases separating them. CDR1 and CDR2 (germline): MNHEY, SVGEGT. The CDR3 length is 13 residues. Written as DNA, the CDR3 is TGTGCCAGCAGACCCGAAAACACAGATACGCAGTATTTT. Protein product: CASRPENTDTQYF.

This clonotype was seen only a few times. CDR3 in DNA: TGTGCCAGCAGTTACGTGGCGGGGGAAGGAGAGACCCAGTACTTC. Translated: CASSYVAGEGETQYF. The chain recombines TRBV6-6 with TRBJ2-5; 7 bases map to TRBD2. V lost 2 bases, J lost 4 bases, and 7 bases stayed unmatched. Germline CDR1 MNHNY, CDR2 SVGAGI (reference sequence). The CDR3 is made up of 15 amino acids.

The chain links TRBV6-5 to TRBJ1-4; TRBD1 matches 7 bases. Trimming cost V 4 bases and J 7 bases; bases outside gene matches: 12. Germline CDR1 MNHEY, CDR2 SVGAGI. The CDR3 contains 16 residues. The CDR3 DNA reads as TGTGCCAGCAGTTCCTTAGACAGGGCAGGGGGTGAAAAACTGTTTTTT. The encoded protein is CASSSLDRAGGEKLFF.

This clonotype was seen only a few times. The chain's CDR3 is CSVESGANYGYTF. The CDR3 DNA sequence: TGCAGCGTTGAATCGGGAGCTAACTATGGCTACACCTTC. The chain employs TRBV29-1 and TRBJ1-2; the D is unclear. Germline-derived CDR1 and CDR2 are SQVTM and ANQGSEA. The CDR3 is made up of 13 amino acids. Trimming stripped 2 bases from V and 0 bases from J, with 7 bases between.

The chain is built from TRBV12-3 or TRBV12-4 and TRBJ2-1; D is possibly TRBD1 (6 bases). The germline V and J ends were trimmed by 5 bases and 4 bases, with 12 bases remaining between them. The CDR3 totals 14 residues. The CDR3 sequence is CASSLQGNYNEQFF. CDR3 nucleotides: TGTGCCAGCAGTCTACAGGGAAATTACAATGAGCAGTTCTTC.

Only one count was recorded for this clonotype. V is TRBV13 and J is TRBJ2-7; the D call may be TRBD1 or TRBD2 (6 bases each). From germline, CDR1 is PRHDT and CDR2 FYEKMQ (reference sequence). The CDR3 has 15 residues. Trimming took 5 bases from V and 2 from J, leaving 16 bases between them. This CDR3 reads CASSAEGGSTYEQYF. In DNA, the CDR3 is TGTGCCAGCAGCGCCGAAGGGGGGAGCACCTACGAGCAGTACTTC.

Only a few counts were recorded for this clonotype. CDR3 sequence reads: CASSDQMDRGSYEQYF. The CDR3 coding sequence is TGTGCCAGCAGCGATCAGATGGACAGGGGATCCTACGAGCAGTACTTC. The chain joins TRBV5-5 to TRBJ2-7, with 9 nucleotides matching TRBD1. Germline V gene sequence: CDR1 SGHKS, CDR2 YYEKEE (reference sequence). The CDR3 is made up of 16 amino acids. J was trimmed by 1 base and V by 4 bases; bases with no gene match: 9.

V gene TRBV9 combines with J gene TRBJ2-3; 9 bases are a match to TRBD2. Trimming cost V 3 bases and J 5 bases; bases outside gene matches: 7. This CDR3 spans 15 amino acids. Germline CDR1 is SGDLS and CDR2 is YYNGEE. CDR3 DNA sequence: TGTGCCAGCAGCGCTAGCGGGGTAGTGGGAGATACGCAGTATTTT. Its protein product is CASSASGVVGDTQYF.

The V call is TRBV27, the J call TRBJ1-1, with 9 nucleotides matching TRBD1. This CDR3 region has 15 residues. Germline V lookup: CDR1 MNHEY, CDR2 SMNVEV (reference sequence). Trimming removed 6 bases from V and 5 bases from J; junction bases left unmatched: 10. CDR3 sequence: CASSQGTGMGTEAFF. The DNA for the CDR3 is TGTGCCAGCAGCCAGGGGACAGGGATGGGGACTGAAGCTTTCTTT.

The chain has TRBV7-9 and TRBJ2-5; possible D gene TRBD2, 6 bases. The length of the CDR3 is 15 residues. V was pared by 8 bases and J by 5 bases, with 21 bases between. Germline lookup yields CDR1 SEHNR and CDR2 FQNEAQ (reference sequence). In nucleotides, the CDR3 is TGTGCCAGCGCCCAATACTGGAGGGGTTGGGAGACCCAGTACTTC. This encodes CASAQYWRGWETQYF.